This entry concerns a single T cell receptor (beta chain). Primers: 60 Vbeta forward and 13 Jbeta reverse. The method was immunoSEQ multiplex PCR; TCRdb's version includes in-frame clones alone and lacks a portion of them. The sample table includes some 150,000 clones. The data derive from a study of cytomegalovirus exposure and HLA in healthy donors. The CDR3 covers 15 residues. V was cut by 5 bases and J by 6 bases, with 18 bases left in between. Germline-derived CDR1 and CDR2 are SEHNR and FQNEAQ (reference sequence). The sample consisted of PBMCs. The chain recombines TRBV7-9 with TRBJ2-3, with D possibly being TRBD1 (5 bases). This receptor was obtained from a young woman in good health and CMV-seronegative. The CDR3: CASSPRVIAGDTQYF. CDR3 DNA sequence: TGTGCCAGCAGCCCCCGGGTTATAGCAGGGGATACGCAGTATTTT.